This T cell receptor beta chain appears in the sequencing data of a study of blood T cell repertoires in COVID-19. Libraries were prepared by immunoSEQ multiplex PCR; TCRdb keeps only in-frame clonotypes and omits some of them. The profile shows approximately 290,000 clones, around 87% of them singletons. Germline V gene sequence: CDR1 KGHDR, CDR2 SFDVKD. There are 13 residues in the CDR3. J gave up 0 bases and V 10 bases, and 4 bases lay outside the gene matches. This TCR was recovered from a woman aged 18 to 35 with acute COVID-19. Sample: PBMCs or T cells enriched from blood (not recorded which). The chain uses TRBV24-1 and TRBJ1-1; 7 nucleotides match TRBD1. CDR3 sequence (DNA): TGTGCCACTCGGGACAGAATGAACACTGAAGCTTTCTTT. As protein: CATRDRMNTEAFF.